This TCR beta chain comes out of a study of OX40 agonist ivuxolimab in advanced cancers. Study context: In this cohort, patients received ivuxolimab, an agonistic anti-OX40 (CD134) antibody. Findings and limits, study-wide: Averaging showed that CD8+ T cells had more expanded clones than CD4+ did.

The sampling schedule covered blood at baseline, cycle 4 day 1, and cycle 7 day 1. CDR1 and CDR2 from the germline V gene are SGHAT and FQNNGV. The CDR3 runs 16 residues. V was clipped by 4 bases and J by 3 bases, with 16 bases between them. Regarding this clone: What it binds is unknown.

Repertoires were generated with immunoSEQ multiplex PCR, while TCRdb's copy carries only in-frame clones and drops some. In the table there are 55,000 to 75,000 clones, 91% of which are singletons. The origin of this receptor is an adult with an advanced solid tumor such as melanoma, head and neck, liver or kidney cancer. The genes are TRBV11-2 and TRBJ2-1; D is ambiguous. This sample comprised CD4+ or CD8+ T cells sorted from blood, obtained in a trial of the OX40 agonist ivuxolimab. CDR3 in amino acids: CASSSGQITIYNEQFF. The CDR3 coding sequence is TGTGCCAGCAGCTCAGGCCAGATTACTATCTACAATGAGCAGTTCTTC.